A selection of T cell receptor beta chains follows, all from one sample in a study of T cells in Graves' hyperthyroidism and ophthalmopathy. TCRdb analysed the multiplex PCR reads with MiXCR anew, one entry per CDR3 protein. The repertoire has 490,000 or so distinct CDR3 sequences, 15% to 20% of them found once; the top ten carry about 31%. The sample comprised blood. The receptors shown here come from a woman between 25 and 40 years old with Graves' ophthalmopathy. Each CDR3 is given with its conserved first and last residue. The D gene is left open where the match is weak. A clone size is listed for some rows: how often the clone was seen (once, few, many), or a class if it is expanded.

CASSQGSWGQGNSPLHF | TGTGCCAGCAGCCAGGGCTCCTGGGGACAGGGGAATTCACCCCTCCACTTT | TRBD1 | TRBV3-1 | many | TRBJ1-6
CASSLNVGVYETQYF | TGTGCCAGCAGTTTAAACGTGGGAGTCTACGAGACCCAGTACTTC | . | TRBV12-3/TRBV12-4 | many | TRBJ2-5
CASSQWPLNEKLFF | TGTGCCAGCAGCCAATGGCCACTAAATGAAAAACTGTTTTTT | . | TRBV7-2 | many | TRBJ1-4
CASRLETGFREKLFF | TGTGCCAGCAGACTCGAGACAGGGTTTCGAGAAAAACTGTTTTTT | TRBD1 | TRBV7-6 | few | TRBJ1-4
CLPGGGHEQFF | TGCCTCCCTGGGGGAGGGCATGAGCAGTTCTTC | TRBD2 | TRBV20-1 | few | TRBJ2-1
CASSRGGPTEAFF | TGTGCCAGCTCACGCGGGGGGCCGACTGAAGCTTTCTTT | . | TRBV18 | many | TRBJ1-1
CASRRGGHEQYF | TGTGCCAGCAGGAGGGGAGGCCACGAGCAGTACTTC | . | TRBV27 | few | TRBJ2-7
CASSVGLGLAGGPSYNEQFF | TGTGCCAGCAGCGTAGGGTTGGGACTAGCGGGAGGGCCGTCCTACAATGAGCAGTTCTTC | TRBD2 | TRBV9 | . | TRBJ2-1
CASSYLGRGGEQYF | TGTGCCAGCAGTTACCTGGGGCGAGGGGGCGAGCAGTACTTC | . | TRBV6-2/TRBV6-3 | . | TRBJ2-7
CASSLTPLQGALYGYTF | TGTGCCAGCAGCCTCACCCCCTTACAGGGGGCATTGTATGGCTACACCTTC | TRBD1 | TRBV7-9 | . | TRBJ1-2
CASSRHPGLAISEQYF | TGTGCCAGCAGTCGGCATCCGGGACTAGCGATTAGCGAGCAGTACTTC | TRBD2 | TRBV12-3/TRBV12-4 | many | TRBJ2-7
CASSQAGTGLYEQYF | TGCGCCAGCAGCCAAGCCGGGACAGGACTTTACGAGCAGTACTTC | TRBD1 | TRBV4-3 | few | TRBJ2-7
CASSSPSMSGRGSYEQYF | TGTGCCAGCAGTTCACCTTCTATGAGCGGGAGAGGCTCCTACGAGCAGTACTTC | TRBD2 | TRBV6-5 | . | TRBJ2-7
CATSRSPGSSYEQYF | TGTGCCACCAGCCGCAGTCCAGGGAGCTCCTACGAGCAGTACTTC | . | TRBV15 | many | TRBJ2-7
CASSPASATGFAQYF | TGTGCCAGCAGTCCCGCGTCTGCTACTGGATTCGCGCAGTACTTC | . | TRBV28 | many | TRBJ2-7
CASTLSGFSGNTIYF | TGTGCCAGCACCTTATCCGGGTTCTCTGGAAACACCATATATTTT | . | TRBV28 | many | TRBJ1-3
CASSDRQTEAFF | TGTGCCAGCAGTGATAGACAGACTGAAGCTTTCTTT | . | TRBV2 | many | TRBJ1-1
CASSQVLRVKYF | TGTGCCAGCAGCCAAGTCTTGCGGGTTAAGTACTTC | . | TRBV14 | . | TRBJ2-5
CASSPWNRNMNTEAFF | TGTGCCAGCTCACCATGGAACAGAAACATGAACACTGAAGCTTTCTTT | . | TRBV18 | many | TRBJ1-1
CASSVQEGETQYF | TGTGCCAGCAGTGTACAGGAGGGAGAGACCCAGTACTTC | . | TRBV6-4 | many | TRBJ2-5
CSAGGAGAQETQYF | TGCAGTGCTGGGGGCGCGGGGGCCCAAGAGACCCAGTACTTC | . | TRBV20-1 | . | TRBJ2-5
CASSQETAGGLGETQYF | TGCGCCAGCAGCCAAGAGACAGCGGGAGGGCTGGGGGAGACCCAGTACTTC | TRBD2 | TRBV4-1 | many | TRBJ2-5
CASSLFSANTEAFF | TGTGCCAGCAGCTTATTTTCCGCGAACACTGAAGCTTTCTTT | . | TRBV7-9 | many | TRBJ1-1
CASSRRLAGGDTQYF | TGTGCCAGCAGCCGAAGACTAGCGGGGGGGGATACGCAGTATTTT | TRBD2 | TRBV7-2 | many | TRBJ2-3
CAWSGIWGYEQYF | TGTGCCTGGAGTGGAATCTGGGGCTACGAGCAGTACTTC | . | TRBV30 | many | TRBJ2-7
CASSTGRQVLGDGYTF | TGTGCCAGTAGTACCGGACGACAGGTTTTGGGGGATGGCTACACCTTC | . | TRBV19 | few | TRBJ1-2
CASARGYSYNEQFF | TGTGCCAGCGCGCGAGGGTACTCCTACAATGAGCAGTTCTTC | . | TRBV12-3/TRBV12-4 | many | TRBJ2-1
CSAAGTGLQETQYF | TGCAGTGCCGCCGGGACAGGTCTTCAAGAGACCCAGTACTTC | TRBD1 | TRBV20-1 | . | TRBJ2-5
CSASVGGVDTQYF | TGCAGTGCTAGTGTAGGGGGCGTAGATACGCAGTATTTT | TRBD1 | TRBV20-1 | many | TRBJ2-3
CASSQTEAGYSYEQYF | TGCGCCAGCAGCCAGACAGAGGCCGGTTACTCCTACGAGCAGTACTTC | . | TRBV4-1 | many | TRBJ2-7
CSARGLDQPDTQYF | TGCAGTGCTAGGGGACTAGATCAGCCAGATACGCAGTATTTT | TRBD2 | TRBV20-1 | many | TRBJ2-3
CAINPTGTTNTEAFF | TGTGCCATCAACCCCACAGGGACAACGAACACTGAAGCTTTCTTT | . | TRBV10-3 | . | TRBJ1-1
CASSSLPPKGNEQFF | TGTGCCAGCAGCTCTCTGCCCCCGAAGGGGAATGAGCAGTTCTTC | . | TRBV5-8 | . | TRBJ2-1
CASSNAGVSTDTQYF | TGCGCCAGCAGTAACGCCGGGGTTAGCACAGATACGCAGTATTTT | . | TRBV5-1 | . | TRBJ2-3
CASRYTDRNTEAFF | TGTGCCAGCAGATATACCGACAGGAACACTGAAGCTTTCTTT | . | TRBV28 | many | TRBJ1-1
CASSQDGMGSGNTIYF | TGCGCCAGCAGCCAAGATGGAATGGGGTCTGGAAACACCATATATTTT | . | TRBV4-1 | . | TRBJ1-3
CASSSRQQGTEAFF | TGTGCCAGCAGTTCCCGCCAACAGGGCACTGAAGCTTTCTTT | . | TRBV6-5 | many | TRBJ1-1
CASSTGGTGNTIYF | TGTGCCAGCAGCACAGGGGGGACTGGAAACACCATATATTTT | TRBD1 | TRBV9 | . | TRBJ1-3
CASSLADVGGEETQYF | TGCGCCAGCAGCTTGGCCGATGTTGGGGGAGAAGAGACCCAGTACTTC | . | TRBV5-1 | many | TRBJ2-5
CASSLKLAVSSYNEQFF | TGTGCCAGCAGCTTAAAGCTAGCGGTAAGCTCCTACAATGAGCAGTTCTTC | TRBD2 | TRBV7-2 | . | TRBJ2-1
CSARDPGRNTGELFF | TGCAGTGCTAGAGATCCTGGCAGGAACACCGGGGAGCTGTTTTTT | . | TRBV20-1 | few | TRBJ2-2
CASSFAQKAHYGYTF | TGTGCCAGCAGTTTCGCCCAAAAGGCGCACTATGGCTACACCTTC | . | TRBV28 | many | TRBJ1-2
CSLGRRNQPQHF | TGCAGTTTGGGACGGCGAAATCAGCCCCAGCATTTT | . | TRBV20-1 | many | TRBJ1-5
CATSAAGAVEKLFF | TGTGCCACCAGTGCGGCAGGGGCCGTCGAAAAACTGTTTTTT | . | TRBV24-1 | . | TRBJ1-4
CASSQDSGNEQFF | TGCGCCAGCAGCCAAGATTCGGGGAATGAGCAGTTCTTC | . | TRBV11-2 | . | TRBJ2-1
CASSLARGQGLDTGELFF | TGTGCCAGCAGTTTAGCGCGGGGACAGGGACTGGACACCGGGGAGCTGTTTTTT | TRBD1 | TRBV12-3/TRBV12-4 | . | TRBJ2-2
CASSPFRVYGVDTEAFF | TGTGCCAGCAGCCCCTTCAGAGTATATGGGGTGGACACTGAAGCTTTCTTT | . | TRBV13 | . | TRBJ1-1
CASSLLAGGYHSYEQYF | TGTGCCAGCAGTCTATTAGCGGGAGGCTATCACTCCTACGAGCAGTACTTC | TRBD2 | TRBV6-1 | few | TRBJ2-7
CASRLEGLYSETQYF | TGTGCCAGCAGGCTGGAGGGCCTCTACTCAGAGACCCAGTACTTC | . | TRBV28 | many | TRBJ2-5
CSSWNRGEKLFF | TGCAGCTCGTGGAATCGGGGTGAAAAACTGTTTTTT | . | TRBV29-1 | . | TRBJ1-4
CASSKTSGRGTDTQYF | TGTGCCAGCAGCAAGACTAGCGGGAGAGGCACAGATACGCAGTATTTT | TRBD2 | TRBV7-8 | many | TRBJ2-3
CASRPSANYGYTF | TGTGCCAGCAGACCTTCAGCTAACTATGGCTACACCTTC | . | TRBV6-1 | many | TRBJ1-2
CASSYRTVLNTIYF | TGTGCCAGCAGTTACCGGACGGTTCTCAACACCATATATTTT | . | TRBV6-9 | few | TRBJ1-3
CASSALQGQTEAFF | TGTGCCAGCTCAGCGCTTCAGGGCCAAACTGAAGCTTTCTTT | . | TRBV18 | . | TRBJ1-1
CASSDWGGGAEQYF | TGTGCCAGCAGTGATTGGGGCGGGGGGGCTGAGCAGTACTTC | TRBD2 | TRBV25-1 | . | TRBJ2-7
CASSWKLSYEQYF | TGTGCCAGCAGTTGGAAATTATCCTACGAGCAGTACTTC | . | TRBV12-3/TRBV12-4 | many | TRBJ2-7
CASSSDGAQNSPLHF | TGTGCCAGCAGCTCGGACGGGGCCCAGAATTCACCCCTCCACTTT | . | TRBV7-9 | few | TRBJ1-6
CASSLEQAAGNTIYF | TGCGCCAGCAGCCTTGAGCAGGCTGCTGGAAACACCATATATTTT | . | TRBV4-3 | few | TRBJ1-3
CASSTSSHRQAYNGYTF | TGTGCCAGCAGTACCTCGTCGCATAGACAGGCTTATAATGGCTACACCTTC | . | TRBV28 | few | TRBJ1-2
CSATRDLASCNEQFF | TGCAGTGCTACCCGGGACTTAGCATCTTGCAATGAGCAGTTCTTC | . | TRBV20-1 | few | TRBJ2-1